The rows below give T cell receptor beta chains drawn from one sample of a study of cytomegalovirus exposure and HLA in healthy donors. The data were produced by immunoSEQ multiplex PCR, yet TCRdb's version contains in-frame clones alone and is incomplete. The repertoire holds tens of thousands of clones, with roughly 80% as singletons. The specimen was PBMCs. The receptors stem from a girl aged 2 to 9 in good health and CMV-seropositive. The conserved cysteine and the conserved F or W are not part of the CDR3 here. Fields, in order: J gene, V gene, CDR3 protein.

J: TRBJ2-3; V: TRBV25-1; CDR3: ASTRGTDTQY
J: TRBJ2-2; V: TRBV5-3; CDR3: ARSLESGRGVVALRGELF
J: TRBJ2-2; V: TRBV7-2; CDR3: ASSALAGVFDGKLF
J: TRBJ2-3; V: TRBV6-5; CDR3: ASSQTGSTDTQY
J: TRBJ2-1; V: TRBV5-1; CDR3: ASSPWGPPGGEQF
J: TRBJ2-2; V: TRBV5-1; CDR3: ASSLGAMGSGELF
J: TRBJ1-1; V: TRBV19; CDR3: ASSIWDRPNTEAF
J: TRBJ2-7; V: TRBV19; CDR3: ATRNRAAGEQY
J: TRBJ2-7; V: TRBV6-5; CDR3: ASSRDSYEQY
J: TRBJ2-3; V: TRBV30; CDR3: AWGTGITDTQY
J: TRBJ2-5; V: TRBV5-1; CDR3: ASSHRRAGQETQY
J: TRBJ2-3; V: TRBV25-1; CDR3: ASTPSWGGDTDTQY
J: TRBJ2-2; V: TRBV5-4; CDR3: ASSLGAYTNTGELF
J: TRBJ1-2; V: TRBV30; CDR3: AWSGQATGGNGYT
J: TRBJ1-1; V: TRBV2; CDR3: ASSGGQTMNTEAF
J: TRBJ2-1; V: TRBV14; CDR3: ASSHFLSGPKGGEQF
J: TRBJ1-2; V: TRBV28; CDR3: ASSPTGNYGYT
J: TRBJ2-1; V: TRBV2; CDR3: ASRGGLAHYNEQF
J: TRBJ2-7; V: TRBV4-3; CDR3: ASSQEEGVNYEQY
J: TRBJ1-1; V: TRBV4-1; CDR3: ASSHGGRGLTEAF
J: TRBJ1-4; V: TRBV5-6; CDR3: ASSLSGRVKLF
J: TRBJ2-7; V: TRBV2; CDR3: ASSEALRGGGGSYEQY
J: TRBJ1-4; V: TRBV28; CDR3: ASRKNTLTAPNEKLF
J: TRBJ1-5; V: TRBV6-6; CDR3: ATQEGFQPQH
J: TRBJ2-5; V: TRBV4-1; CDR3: ASSPPLGGQGTQY
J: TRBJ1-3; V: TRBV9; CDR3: ASSVAGSSNTIY
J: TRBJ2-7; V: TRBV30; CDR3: AWSGAEQY
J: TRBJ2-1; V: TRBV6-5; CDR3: ASSTTSGSIDEQF
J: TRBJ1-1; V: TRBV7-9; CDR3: ASSPQGLNTEAF
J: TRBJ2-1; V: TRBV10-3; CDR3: AISNSGPRSYNEQF
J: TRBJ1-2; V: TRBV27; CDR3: ASSPYGGDYGYT
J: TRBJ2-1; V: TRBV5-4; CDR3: ASSLSPPGNEQF
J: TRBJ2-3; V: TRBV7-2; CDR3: ASSLGGAGADTQY
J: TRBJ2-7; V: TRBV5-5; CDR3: ASSFLSEQY
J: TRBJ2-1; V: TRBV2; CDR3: ASEGVNEQF
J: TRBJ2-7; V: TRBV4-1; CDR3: ASSPGGLATPGYEQY
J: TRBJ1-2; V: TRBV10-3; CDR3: ATLDTRAIYGYT
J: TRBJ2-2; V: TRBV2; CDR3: ASSEARSGQKNTGELF
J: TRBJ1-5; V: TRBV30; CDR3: AWSDGQGSNQPQH
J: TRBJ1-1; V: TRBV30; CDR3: AWTGQTNTEAF
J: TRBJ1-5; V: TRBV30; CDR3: AWRGLSGPQH
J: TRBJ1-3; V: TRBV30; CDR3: AWTSPVGDTIY
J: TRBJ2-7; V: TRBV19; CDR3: ASSSGRLFEQY
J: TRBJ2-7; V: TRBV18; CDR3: ASSPVRQGANEQY
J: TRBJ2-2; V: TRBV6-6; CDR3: ASSYLSGRDTGELF
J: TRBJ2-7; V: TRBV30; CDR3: AWSVASGLTSYEQY
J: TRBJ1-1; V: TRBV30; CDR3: AWSQHPGTGYGNTEAF
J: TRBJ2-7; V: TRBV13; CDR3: ASSPRDRPGGEQY
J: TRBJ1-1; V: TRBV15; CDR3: ATSLGGRVNTEAF
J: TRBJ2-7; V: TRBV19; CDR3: ASSKDRGYEQY
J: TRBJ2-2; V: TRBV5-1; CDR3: ASSLSGKDTGELF
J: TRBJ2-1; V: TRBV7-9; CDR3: ASSSLAGANEQF
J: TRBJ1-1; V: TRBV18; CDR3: ASSLRQGVGNTEAF
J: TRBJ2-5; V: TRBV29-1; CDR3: SVENGRAGKTQY
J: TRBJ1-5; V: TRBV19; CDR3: ASSMTENQPQH
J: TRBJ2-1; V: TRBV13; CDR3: ASSPTSGTNEQF
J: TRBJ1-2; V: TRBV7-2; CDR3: ASSLNRVLNYT
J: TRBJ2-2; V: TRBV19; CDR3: ASSIRGTSGELF
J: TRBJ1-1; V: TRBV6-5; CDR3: ASSYLDRANTEAF